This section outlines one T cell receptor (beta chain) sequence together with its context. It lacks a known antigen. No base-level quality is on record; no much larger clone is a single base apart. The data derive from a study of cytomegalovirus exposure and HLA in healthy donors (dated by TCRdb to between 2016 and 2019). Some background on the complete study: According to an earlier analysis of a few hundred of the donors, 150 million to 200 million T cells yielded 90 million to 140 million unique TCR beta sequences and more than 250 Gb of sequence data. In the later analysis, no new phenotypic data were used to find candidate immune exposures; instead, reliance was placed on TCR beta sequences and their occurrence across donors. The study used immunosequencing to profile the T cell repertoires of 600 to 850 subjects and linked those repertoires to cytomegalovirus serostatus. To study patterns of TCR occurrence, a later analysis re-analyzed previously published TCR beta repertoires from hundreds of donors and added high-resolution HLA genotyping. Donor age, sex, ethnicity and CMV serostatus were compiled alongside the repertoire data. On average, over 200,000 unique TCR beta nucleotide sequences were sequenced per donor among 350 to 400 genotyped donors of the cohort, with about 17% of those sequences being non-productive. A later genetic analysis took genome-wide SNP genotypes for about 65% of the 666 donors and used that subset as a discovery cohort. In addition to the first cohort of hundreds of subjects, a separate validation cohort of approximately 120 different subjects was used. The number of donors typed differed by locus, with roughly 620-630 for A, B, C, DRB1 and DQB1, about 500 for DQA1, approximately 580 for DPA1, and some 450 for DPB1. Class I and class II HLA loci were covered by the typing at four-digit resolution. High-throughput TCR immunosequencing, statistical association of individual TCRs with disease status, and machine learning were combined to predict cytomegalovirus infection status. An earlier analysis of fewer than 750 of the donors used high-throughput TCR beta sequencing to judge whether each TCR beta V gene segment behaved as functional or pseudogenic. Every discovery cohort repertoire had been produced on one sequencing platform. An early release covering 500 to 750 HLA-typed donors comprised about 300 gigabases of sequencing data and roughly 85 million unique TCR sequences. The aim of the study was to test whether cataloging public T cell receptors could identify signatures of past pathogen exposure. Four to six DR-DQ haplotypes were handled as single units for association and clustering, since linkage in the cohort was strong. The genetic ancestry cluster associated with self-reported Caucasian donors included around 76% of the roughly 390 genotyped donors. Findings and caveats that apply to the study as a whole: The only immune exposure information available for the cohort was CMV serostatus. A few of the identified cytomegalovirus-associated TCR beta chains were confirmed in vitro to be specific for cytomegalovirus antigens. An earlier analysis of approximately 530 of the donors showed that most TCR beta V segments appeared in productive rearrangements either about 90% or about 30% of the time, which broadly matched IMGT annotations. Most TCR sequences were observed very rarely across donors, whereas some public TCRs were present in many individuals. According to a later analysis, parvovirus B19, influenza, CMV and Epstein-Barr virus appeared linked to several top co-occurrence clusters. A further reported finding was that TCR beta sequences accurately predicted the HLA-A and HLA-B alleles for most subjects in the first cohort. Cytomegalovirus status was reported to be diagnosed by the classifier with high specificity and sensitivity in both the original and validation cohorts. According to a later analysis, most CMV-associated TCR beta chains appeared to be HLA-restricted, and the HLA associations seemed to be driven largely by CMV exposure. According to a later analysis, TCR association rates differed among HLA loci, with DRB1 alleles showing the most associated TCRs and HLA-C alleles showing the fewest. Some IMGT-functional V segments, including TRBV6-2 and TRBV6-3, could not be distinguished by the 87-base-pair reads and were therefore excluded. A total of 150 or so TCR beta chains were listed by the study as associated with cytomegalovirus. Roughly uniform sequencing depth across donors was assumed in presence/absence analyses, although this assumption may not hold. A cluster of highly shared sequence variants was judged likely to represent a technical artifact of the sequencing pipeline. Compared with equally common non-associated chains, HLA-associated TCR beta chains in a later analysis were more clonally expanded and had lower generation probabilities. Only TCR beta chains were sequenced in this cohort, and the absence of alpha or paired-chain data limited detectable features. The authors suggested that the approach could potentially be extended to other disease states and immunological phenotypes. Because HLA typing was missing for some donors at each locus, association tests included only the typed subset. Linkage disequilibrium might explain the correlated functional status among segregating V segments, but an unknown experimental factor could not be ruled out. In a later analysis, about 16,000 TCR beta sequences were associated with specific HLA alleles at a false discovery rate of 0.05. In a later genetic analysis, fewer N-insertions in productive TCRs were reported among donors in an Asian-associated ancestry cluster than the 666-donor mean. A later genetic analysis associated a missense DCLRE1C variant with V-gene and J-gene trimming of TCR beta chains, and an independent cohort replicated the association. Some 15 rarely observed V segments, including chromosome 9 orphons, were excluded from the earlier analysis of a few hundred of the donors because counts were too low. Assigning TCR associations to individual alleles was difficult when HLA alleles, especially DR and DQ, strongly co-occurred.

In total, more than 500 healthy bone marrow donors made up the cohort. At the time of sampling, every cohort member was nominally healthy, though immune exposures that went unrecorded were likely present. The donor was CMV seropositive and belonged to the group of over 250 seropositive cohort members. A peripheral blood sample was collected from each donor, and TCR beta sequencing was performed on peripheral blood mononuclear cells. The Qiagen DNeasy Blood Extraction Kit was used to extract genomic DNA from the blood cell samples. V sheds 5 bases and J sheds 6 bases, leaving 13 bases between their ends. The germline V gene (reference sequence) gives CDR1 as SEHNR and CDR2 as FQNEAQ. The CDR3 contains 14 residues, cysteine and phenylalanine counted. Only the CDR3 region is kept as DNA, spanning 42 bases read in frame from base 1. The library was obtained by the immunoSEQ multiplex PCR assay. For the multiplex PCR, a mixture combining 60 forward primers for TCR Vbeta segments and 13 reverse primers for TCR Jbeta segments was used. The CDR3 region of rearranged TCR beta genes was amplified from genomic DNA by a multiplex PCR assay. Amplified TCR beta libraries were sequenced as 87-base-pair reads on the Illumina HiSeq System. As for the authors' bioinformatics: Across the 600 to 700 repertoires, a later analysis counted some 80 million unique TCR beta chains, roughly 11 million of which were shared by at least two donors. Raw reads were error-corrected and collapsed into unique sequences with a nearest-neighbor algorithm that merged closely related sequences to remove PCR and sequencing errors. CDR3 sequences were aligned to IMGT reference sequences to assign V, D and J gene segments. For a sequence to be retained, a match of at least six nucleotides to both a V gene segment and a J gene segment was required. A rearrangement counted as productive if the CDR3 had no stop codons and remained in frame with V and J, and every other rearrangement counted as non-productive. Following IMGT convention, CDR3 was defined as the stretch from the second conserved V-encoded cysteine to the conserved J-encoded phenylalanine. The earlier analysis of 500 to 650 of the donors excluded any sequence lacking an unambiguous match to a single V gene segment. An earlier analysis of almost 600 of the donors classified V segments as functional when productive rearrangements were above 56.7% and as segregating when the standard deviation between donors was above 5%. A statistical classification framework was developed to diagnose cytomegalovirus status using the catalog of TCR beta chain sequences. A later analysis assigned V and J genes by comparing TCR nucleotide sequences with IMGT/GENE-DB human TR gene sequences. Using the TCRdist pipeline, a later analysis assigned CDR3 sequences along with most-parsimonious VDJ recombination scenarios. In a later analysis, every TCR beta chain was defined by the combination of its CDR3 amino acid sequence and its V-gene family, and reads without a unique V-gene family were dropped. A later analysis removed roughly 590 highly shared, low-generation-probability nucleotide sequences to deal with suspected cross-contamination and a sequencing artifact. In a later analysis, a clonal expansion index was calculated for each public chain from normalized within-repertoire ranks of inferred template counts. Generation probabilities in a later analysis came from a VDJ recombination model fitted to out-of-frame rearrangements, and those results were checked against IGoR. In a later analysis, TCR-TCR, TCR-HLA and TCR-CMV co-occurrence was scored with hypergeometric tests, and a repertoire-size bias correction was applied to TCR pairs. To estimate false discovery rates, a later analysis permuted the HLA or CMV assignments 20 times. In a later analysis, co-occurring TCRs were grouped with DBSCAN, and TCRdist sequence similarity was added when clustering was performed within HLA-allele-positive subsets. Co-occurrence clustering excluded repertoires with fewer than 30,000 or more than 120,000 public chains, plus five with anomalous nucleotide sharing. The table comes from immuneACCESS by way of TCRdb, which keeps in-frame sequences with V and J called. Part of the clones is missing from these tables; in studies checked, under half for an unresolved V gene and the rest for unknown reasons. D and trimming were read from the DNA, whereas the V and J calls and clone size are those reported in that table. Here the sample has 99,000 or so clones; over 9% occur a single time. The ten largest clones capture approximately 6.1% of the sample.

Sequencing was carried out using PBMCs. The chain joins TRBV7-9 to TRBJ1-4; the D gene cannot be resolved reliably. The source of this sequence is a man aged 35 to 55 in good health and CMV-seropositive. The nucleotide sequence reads TGTGCCAGCAGCCCAAGAGGCGGCGATGAAAAACTGTTTTTT. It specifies CASSPRGGDEKLFF.